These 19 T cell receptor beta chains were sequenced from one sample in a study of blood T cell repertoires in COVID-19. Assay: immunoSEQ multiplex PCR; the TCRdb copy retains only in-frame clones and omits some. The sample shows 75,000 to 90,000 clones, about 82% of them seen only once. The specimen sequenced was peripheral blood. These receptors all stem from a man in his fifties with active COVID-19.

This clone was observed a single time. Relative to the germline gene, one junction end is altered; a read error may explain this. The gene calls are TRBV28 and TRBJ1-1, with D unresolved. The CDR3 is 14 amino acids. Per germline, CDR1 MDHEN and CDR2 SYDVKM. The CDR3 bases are TGTGCCAGCAGCTTATCCACTATTGACACTGAAGCTTTCTTT. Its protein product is CASSLSTIDTEAFF.

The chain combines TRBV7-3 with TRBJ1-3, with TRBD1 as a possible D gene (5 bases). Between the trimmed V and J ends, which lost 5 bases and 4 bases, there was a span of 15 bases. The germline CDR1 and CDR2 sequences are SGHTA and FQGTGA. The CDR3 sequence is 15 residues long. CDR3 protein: CASSPGPSWGNTIYF. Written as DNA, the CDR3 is TGTGCCAGCAGCCCAGGGCCTTCCTGGGGAAACACCATATATTTT.

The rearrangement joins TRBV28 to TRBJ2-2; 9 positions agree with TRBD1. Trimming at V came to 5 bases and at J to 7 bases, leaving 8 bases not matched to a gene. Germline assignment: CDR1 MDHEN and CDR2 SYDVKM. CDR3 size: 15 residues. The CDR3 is CASSVIQGAGGELFF. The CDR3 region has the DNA TGTGCCAGCAGTGTAATACAGGGGGCGGGCGGGGAGCTGTTTTTT.

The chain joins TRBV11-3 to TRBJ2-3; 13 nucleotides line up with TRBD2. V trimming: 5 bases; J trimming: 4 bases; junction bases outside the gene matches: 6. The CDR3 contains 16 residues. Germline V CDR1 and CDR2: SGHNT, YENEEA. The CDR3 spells CASSPGLAGAADTQYF. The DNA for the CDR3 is TGTGCCAGCAGCCCCGGACTAGCGGGAGCGGCAGATACGCAGTATTTT.

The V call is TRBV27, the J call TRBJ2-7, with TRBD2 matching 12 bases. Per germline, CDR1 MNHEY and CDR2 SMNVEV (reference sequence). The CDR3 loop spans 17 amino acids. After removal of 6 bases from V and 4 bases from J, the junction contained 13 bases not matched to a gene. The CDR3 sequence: CASSRLLAGGLGYEQYF. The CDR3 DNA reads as TGTGCCAGCAGCCGCCTTCTAGCGGGAGGGCTGGGGTACGAGCAGTACTTC.

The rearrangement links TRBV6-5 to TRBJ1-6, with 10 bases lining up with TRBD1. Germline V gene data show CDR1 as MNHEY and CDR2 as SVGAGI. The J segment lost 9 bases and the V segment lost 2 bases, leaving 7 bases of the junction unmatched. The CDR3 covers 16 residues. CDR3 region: CASSYTRTGGISPLHF. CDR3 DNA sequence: TGTGCCAGCAGTTACACTCGGACAGGGGGAATTTCACCCCTCCACTTT.

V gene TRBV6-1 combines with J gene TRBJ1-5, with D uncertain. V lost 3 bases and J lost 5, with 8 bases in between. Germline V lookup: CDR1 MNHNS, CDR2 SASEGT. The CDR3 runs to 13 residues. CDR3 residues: CASSDWLDQPQHF. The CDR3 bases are TGTGCCAGCAGTGATTGGCTAGATCAGCCCCAGCATTTT.

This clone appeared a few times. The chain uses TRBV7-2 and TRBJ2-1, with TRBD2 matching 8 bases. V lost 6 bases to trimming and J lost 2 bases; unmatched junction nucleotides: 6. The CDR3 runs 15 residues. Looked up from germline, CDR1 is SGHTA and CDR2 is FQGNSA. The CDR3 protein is CASRTSVITYNEQFF. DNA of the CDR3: TGTGCCAGCAGGACTAGCGTGATCACCTACAATGAGCAGTTCTTC.

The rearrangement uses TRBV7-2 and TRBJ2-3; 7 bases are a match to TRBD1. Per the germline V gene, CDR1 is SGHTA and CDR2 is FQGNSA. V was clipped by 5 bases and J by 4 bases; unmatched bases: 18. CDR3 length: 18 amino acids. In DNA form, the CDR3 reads TGTGCCAGCAGCACACCCGGGGTAGGGGACAGTTCCCCAGATACGCAGTATTTT. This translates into CASSTPGVGDSSPDTQYF.

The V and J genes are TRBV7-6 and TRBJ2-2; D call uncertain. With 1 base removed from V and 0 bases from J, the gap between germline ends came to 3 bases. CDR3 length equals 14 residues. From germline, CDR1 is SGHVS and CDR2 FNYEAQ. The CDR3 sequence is CASSLVTNTGELFF. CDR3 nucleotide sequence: TGTGCCAGCAGCTTAGTTACGAACACCGGGGAGCTGTTTTTT.

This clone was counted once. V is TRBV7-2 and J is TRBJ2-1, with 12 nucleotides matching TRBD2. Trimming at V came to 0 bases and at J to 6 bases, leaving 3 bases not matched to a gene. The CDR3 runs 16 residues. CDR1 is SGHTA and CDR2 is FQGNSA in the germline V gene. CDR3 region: CASSLAASGRANEQFF. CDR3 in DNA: TGTGCCAGCAGCTTAGCGGCTAGCGGGAGGGCCAATGAGCAGTTCTTC.

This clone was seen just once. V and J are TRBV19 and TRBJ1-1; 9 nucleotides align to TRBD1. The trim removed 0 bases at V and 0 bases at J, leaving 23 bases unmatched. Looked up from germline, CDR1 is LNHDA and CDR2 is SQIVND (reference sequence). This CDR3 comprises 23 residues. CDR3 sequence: CASSIEGRDPGQGRGGMNTEAFF. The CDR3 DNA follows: TGTGCCAGTAGTATAGAGGGGAGGGACCCGGGACAGGGCCGCGGCGGGATGAACACTGAAGCTTTCTTT.

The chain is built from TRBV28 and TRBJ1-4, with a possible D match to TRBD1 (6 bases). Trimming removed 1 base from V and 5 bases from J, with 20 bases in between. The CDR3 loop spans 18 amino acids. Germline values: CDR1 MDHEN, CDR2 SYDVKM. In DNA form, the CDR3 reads TGTGCCAGCAGTTTATACGAGAGGCGGAGGACAGCAAATGAAAAACTGTTTTTT. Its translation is CASSLYERRRTANEKLFF. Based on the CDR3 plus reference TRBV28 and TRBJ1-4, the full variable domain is DVKVTQSSRYLVKRTGEKVFLECVQDMDHENMFWYRQDPGLGLRLIYFSYDVKMKEKGDIPEGYSVSREKKERFSLILESASTNQTSMYLCASSLYERRRTANEKLFFGSGTQLSVL.

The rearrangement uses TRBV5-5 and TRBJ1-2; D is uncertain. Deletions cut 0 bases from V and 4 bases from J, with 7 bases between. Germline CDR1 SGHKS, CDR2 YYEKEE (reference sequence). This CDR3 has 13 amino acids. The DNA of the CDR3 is TGTGCCAGCAGCTTGGGGCTGATCTATGGCTACACCTTC. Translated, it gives CASSLGLIYGYTF. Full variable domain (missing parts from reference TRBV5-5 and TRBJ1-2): DAGVTQSPTHLIKTRGQQVTLRCSPISGHKSVSWYQQVLGQGPQFIFQYYEKEERGRGNFPDRFSARQFPNYSSELNVNALLLGDSALYLCASSLGLIYGYTFGSGTRLTVV.

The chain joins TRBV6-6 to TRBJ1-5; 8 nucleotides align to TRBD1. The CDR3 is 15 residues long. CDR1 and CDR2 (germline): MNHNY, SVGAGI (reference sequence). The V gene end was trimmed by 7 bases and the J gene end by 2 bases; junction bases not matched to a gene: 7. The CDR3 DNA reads TGTGCCAGCATCCCCGCACAGGGGGGCAATCAGCCCCAGCATTTT. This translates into CASIPAQGGNQPQHF.

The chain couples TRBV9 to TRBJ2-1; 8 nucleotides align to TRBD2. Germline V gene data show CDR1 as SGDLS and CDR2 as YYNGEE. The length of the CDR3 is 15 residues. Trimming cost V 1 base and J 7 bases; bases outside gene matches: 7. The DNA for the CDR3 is TGTGCCAGCAGCGTACAAGCGGGAGCGCGAAATGAGCAGTTCTTC. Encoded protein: CASSVQAGARNEQFF.

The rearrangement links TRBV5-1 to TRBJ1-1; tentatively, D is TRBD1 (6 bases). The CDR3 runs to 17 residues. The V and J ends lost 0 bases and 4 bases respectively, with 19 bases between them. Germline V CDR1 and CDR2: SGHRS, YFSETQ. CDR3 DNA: TGCGCCAGCAGCTTGGGGGAACTACAGGGTAGGAGCACTGAAGCTTTCTTT. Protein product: CASSLGELQGRSTEAFF.

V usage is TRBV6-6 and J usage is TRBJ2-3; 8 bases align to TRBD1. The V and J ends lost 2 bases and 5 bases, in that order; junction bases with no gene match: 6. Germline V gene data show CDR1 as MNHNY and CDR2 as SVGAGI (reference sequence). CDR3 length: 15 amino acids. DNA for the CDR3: TGTGCCAGCAGTTACCCGCAGGGGGCCGGAGATACGCAGTATTTT. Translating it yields CASSYPQGAGDTQYF.

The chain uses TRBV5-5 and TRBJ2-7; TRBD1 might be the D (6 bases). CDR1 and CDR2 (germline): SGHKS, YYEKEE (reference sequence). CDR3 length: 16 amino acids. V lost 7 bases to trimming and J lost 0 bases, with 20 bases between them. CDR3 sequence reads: CASREGPGASSYEQYF. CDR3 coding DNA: TGTGCCAGCCGCGAGGGACCAGGGGCAAGCTCCTACGAGCAGTACTTC. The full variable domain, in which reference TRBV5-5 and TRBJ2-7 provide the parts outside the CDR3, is DAGVTQSPTHLIKTRGQQVTLRCSPISGHKSVSWYQQVLGQGPQFIFQYYEKEERGRGNFPDRFSARQFPNYSSELNVNALLLGDSALYLCASREGPGASSYEQYFGPGTRLTVT.